This T cell receptor (beta chain) derives from a study of T cells in Graves' hyperthyroidism and ophthalmopathy. There were TCR beta CDR3 regions amplified from RNA transcripts. TCR CDR3 underwent first-round RT-PCR with the HTBI primer set. A single record per CDR3 protein comes from TCRdb applying MiXCR to the multiplex PCR reads. The sample holds around 300,000 distinct CDR3 sequences, approximately 14% seen once. Findings and limits, study-wide: Blood shared most expanded thyroid clonotypes above 0.001. The authors' 13 V-J model separated ophthalmopathy from stable hyperthyroidism.

This clonotype was detected many times. Its antigen is undetermined. Trimming cost V 5 bases and J 6 bases, with 13 bases left between them. Germline loops: CDR1 MNHNS, CDR2 SASEGT. The CDR3 contains 13 residues. A lack of ophthalmopathy progression within 18 months defined stable Graves' hyperthyroidism. Hyperthyroidism had been newly diagnosed in patients aged 18 to 65, and its duration was under 2 months. This chain joins TRBV6-1 and TRBJ1-1; weak D call: TRBD1 (6 bases). Input material: blood. The TCR was taken from a middle-aged woman with Graves' hyperthyroidism. CDR3 DNA: TGTGCCAGCAGTCGAGGGGGGAGGCCTGAAGCTTTCTTT. Its translation is CASSRGGRPEAFF.